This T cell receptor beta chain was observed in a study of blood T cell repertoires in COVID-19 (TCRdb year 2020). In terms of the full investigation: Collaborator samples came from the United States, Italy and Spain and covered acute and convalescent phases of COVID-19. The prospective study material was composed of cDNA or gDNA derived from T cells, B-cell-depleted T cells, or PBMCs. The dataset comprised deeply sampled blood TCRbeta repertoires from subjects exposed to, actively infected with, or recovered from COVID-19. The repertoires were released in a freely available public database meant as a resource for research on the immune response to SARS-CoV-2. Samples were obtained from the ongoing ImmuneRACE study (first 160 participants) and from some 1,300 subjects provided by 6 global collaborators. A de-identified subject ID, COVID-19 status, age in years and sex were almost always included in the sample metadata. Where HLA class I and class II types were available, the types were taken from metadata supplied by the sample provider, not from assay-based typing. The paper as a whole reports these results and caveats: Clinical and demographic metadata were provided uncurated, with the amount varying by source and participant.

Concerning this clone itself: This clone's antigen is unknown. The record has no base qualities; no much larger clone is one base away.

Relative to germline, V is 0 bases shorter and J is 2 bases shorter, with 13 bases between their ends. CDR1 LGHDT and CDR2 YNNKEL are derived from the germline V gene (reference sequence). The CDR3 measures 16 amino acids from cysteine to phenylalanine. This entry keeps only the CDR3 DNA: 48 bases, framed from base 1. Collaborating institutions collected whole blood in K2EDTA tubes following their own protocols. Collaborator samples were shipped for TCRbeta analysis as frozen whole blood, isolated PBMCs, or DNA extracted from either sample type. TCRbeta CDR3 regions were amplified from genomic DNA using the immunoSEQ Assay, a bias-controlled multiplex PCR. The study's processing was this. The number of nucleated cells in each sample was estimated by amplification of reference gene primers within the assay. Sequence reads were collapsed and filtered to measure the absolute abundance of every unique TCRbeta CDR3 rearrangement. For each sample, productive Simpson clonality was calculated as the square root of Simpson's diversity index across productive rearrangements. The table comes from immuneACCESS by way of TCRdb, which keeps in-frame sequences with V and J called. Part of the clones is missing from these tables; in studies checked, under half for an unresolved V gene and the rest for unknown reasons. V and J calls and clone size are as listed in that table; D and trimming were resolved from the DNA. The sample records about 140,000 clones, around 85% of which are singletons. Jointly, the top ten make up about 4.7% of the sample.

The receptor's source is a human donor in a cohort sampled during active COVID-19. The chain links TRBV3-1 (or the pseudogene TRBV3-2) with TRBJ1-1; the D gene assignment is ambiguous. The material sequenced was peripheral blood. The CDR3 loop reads CASSQDGGRRNTEAFF. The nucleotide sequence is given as TGTGCCAGCAGCCAAGATGGAGGTCGGAGAAACACTGAAGCTTTCTTT.